This passage covers 18 T cell receptor beta chains from one sample sequenced in a study of T cell responses to AZD1222 COVID-19 vaccine. The method was immunoSEQ multiplex PCR; TCRdb's version includes in-frame clones alone and lacks a portion of them. The sample yields almost 70,000 clones, 75% to 90% seen once. The sequencing here drew on peripheral blood, taken 28 days after the second AZD1222 dose. These receptors were obtained from an adult who received the AZD1222 COVID-19 vaccine.

The chain carries TRBV29-1 and TRBJ1-3; D not certain. CDR3 size: 12 residues. Trimming took off 6 bases at V and 4 bases at J, with 10 bases between the two ends. Germline V gene data show CDR1 as SQVTM and CDR2 as ANQGSEA. The CDR3 DNA is TGCAGCGTCAACCTCGGCGGAAACACCATATATTTT. This codes for CSVNLGGNTIYF.

This clone turned up a few times. The CDR3 loop is CASSFMYRSSTDTQYF. The CDR3, as DNA: TGTGCCAGCAGTTTTATGTACAGGAGTAGCACAGATACGCAGTATTTT. J is TRBJ2-3 and V is TRBV3-1 (or the pseudogene TRBV3-2); tentatively, D is TRBD1 (5 bases). Trimming shortened V by 6 bases and J by 0 bases, and 16 bases separated the two germline ends. The V gene's germline CDR1 is LGHDT and CDR2 YNNKEL (reference sequence). This CDR3 has 16 residues.

The V gene is TRBV2, the J gene TRBJ1-6, with D possibly TRBD1 on 5 matching bases. Trimming took 6 bases from V and 9 from J, leaving 18 bases between them. The germline gives CDR1 SNHLY, CDR2 FYNNEI. This CDR3 contains 15 residues. In nucleotides, the CDR3 is TGTGCCAGCAGGGGGCCCCCGCTGGGGGGTTCACCCCTCCACTTT. Its translation: CASRGPPLGGSPLHF.

The V and J genes are TRBV30 and TRBJ1-1, with 11 bases identical to TRBD1. The CDR3 has 14 amino acids. CDR1 is GTSNPN and CDR2 is SVGIG in the germline V gene (reference sequence). V shed 0 bases, J shed 14 bases, and the junction held 11 bases outside the gene matches. Here the CDR3 reads CAWSVVRTGGFRFF. The CDR3, as DNA: TGTGCCTGGAGTGTAGTTAGGACAGGGGGCTTTCGCTTCTTT.

The chain has TRBV19 and TRBJ2-7; D tentatively fits TRBD1 or TRBD2 (5 bases each). The CDR3 length is 15 residues. Germline lookup yields CDR1 LNHDA and CDR2 SQIVND (reference sequence). The V and J ends lost 4 bases and 0 bases respectively, with 13 bases between them. CDR3 region: CASSTGTESSYEQYF. In DNA form, the CDR3 reads TGTGCCAGTAGTACCGGGACCGAGAGCTCCTACGAGCAGTACTTC.

This chain links TRBV19 with TRBJ2-5; 8 bases align to TRBD2. The CDR3 consists of 14 residues. Per germline, CDR1 LNHDA and CDR2 SQIVND (reference sequence). Germline trimming cut 6 bases from V and 4 bases from J; bases unmatched to any gene: 7. In DNA, the CDR3 is TGTGCCAGTAGAACCGGGGGGGAGGGAGAGACCCAGTACTTC. The encoded protein is CASRTGGEGETQYF.

The CDR3 DNA reads as TGTGCCAGCAGTTTGTTCGGAGATACGCAGTATTTT. Residues: CASSLFGDTQYF. This chain connects TRBV12-3 or TRBV12-4 to TRBJ2-3; D is uncertain. The CDR3 length is 12 residues. The germline V and J ends were trimmed by 3 bases and 5 bases, with 6 bases remaining between them.

The chain employs TRBV5-1 and TRBJ2-7; maybe TRBD2 (6 bases). Trimming left V 1 base short and J 0 bases short, with 14 bases between. CDR1 and CDR2 (germline): SGHRS, YFSETQ. The CDR3 has 16 amino acids. The DNA for the CDR3 is TGCGCCAGCAGCTTGTTCCCCGCCGGGAGCTCCTACGAGCAGTACTTC. This encodes CASSLFPAGSSYEQYF.

This chain joins TRBV3-1 (or the pseudogene TRBV3-2) and TRBJ1-6, with 7 bases aligning to TRBD1. Germline CDR1 and CDR2: LGHDT and YNNKEL (reference sequence). The CDR3 is 15 amino acids. Trimming at V came to 4 bases and at J to 7 bases, leaving 7 bases not matched to a gene. The chain's CDR3 is CASSPQTGYNSPLHF. DNA of the CDR3: TGTGCCAGCAGCCCCCAGACAGGGTACAATTCACCCCTCCACTTT.

Concerning this clone: Relative to the germline gene, one junction end is altered; a read error may explain this. The V and J genes are TRBV18 and TRBJ1-6; 7 nucleotides align to TRBD1. CDR1 and CDR2 (germline): KGHSH, LQKENI. CDR3 length: 15 residues. DNA for the CDR3: TGTGCCAGCTCGCCACAGGGGCTTAATGATTCACCCCTCCACTTT. The encoded protein is CASSPQGLNDSPLHF.

The V call is TRBV4-2, the J call TRBJ2-4; 11 bases are shared with TRBD2. Germline CDR1 is LGHNA and CDR2 is YNFKEQ. V lost 0 bases, J lost 7 bases, and 17 bases stayed unmatched. This CDR3 is 20 amino acids long. The CDR3 loop is CASSQDPGWASGGIGNIQYF. CDR3 DNA sequence: TGTGCCAGCAGCCAAGATCCGGGATGGGCTAGCGGGGGGATAGGGAACATTCAGTACTTC.

The chain carries TRBV5-1 and TRBJ2-3; TRBD2 is a possible D gene (6 bases). V was shortened by 4 bases and J by 3 bases, with 9 bases between the two germline ends. This CDR3 is built from 13 residues. CDR1 is SGHRS and CDR2 is YFSETQ in the germline V gene. Written as DNA, the CDR3 is TGCGCCAGCAGCCCCGGAGGGACAGATACGCAGTATTTT. The encoded protein is CASSPGGTDTQYF.

The chain couples TRBV4-3 to TRBJ2-6; tentative D call: TRBD2 (5 bases). Germline V gene sequence: CDR1 LGHNA, CDR2 YSLEER. V gave up 4 bases and J gave up 0 bases, with 13 bases separating them. CDR3 size: 17 residues. For the CDR3, the DNA is TGCGCCAGCAGCCCAGGAGGAGGCGGCTCTGGGGCCAACGTCCTGACTTTC. Encoded protein: CASSPGGGGSGANVLTF.

Notes on this clone: At the DNA level, this CDR3 is encoded by other sequences in the same sample as well. The chain joins TRBV6-5 to TRBJ1-6; weak D call: TRBD1 (5 bases). This CDR3 has 15 amino acids. In germline, CDR1 is MNHEY, CDR2 SVGAGI. The V and J ends lost 0 bases and 7 bases respectively, with 10 bases between them. CDR3 DNA: TGTGCCAGCAGTTACTCCCGGCAGGGAAATTCACCCCTCCACTTT. This gives the protein CASSYSRQGNSPLHF.

J is TRBJ1-3 and V is TRBV13; D remains ambiguous. The CDR3 contains 14 residues. Germline V gene data show CDR1 as PRHDT and CDR2 as FYEKMQ (reference sequence). V dropped 8 bases and J dropped 0 bases, with 11 bases sitting between them. The CDR3 spells CASGGELSGNTIYF. The CDR3 nucleotides are TGTGCCAGCGGTGGAGAGCTCTCTGGAAACACCATATATTTT.

The chain is built from TRBV30 and TRBJ1-6; possibly TRBD1 for D (6 bases). Trimming pared 2 bases from V and 10 bases from J, leaving 21 bases between. Germline values: CDR1 GTSNPN, CDR2 SVGIG (reference sequence). This CDR3 spans 16 amino acids. This CDR3 is CAWSPQFQGIGSPLHF. For the CDR3, the DNA is TGTGCCTGGAGTCCACAATTCCAGGGGATCGGGTCACCCCTCCACTTT.

The V call is TRBV5-1, the J call TRBJ2-1, with 12 bases matching TRBD1. CDR3 length: 19 residues. CDR1 and CDR2 from the germline V gene are SGHRS and YFSETQ. After removal of 6 bases from V and 4 bases from J, the junction contained 17 bases not matched to a gene. The CDR3 nucleotides are TGCGCCAGCAAATTTCCGGGACAGGGGGCGCTTGTTGATTACAATGAGCAGTTCTTC. The encoded protein is CASKFPGQGALVDYNEQFF.

The chain is built from TRBV6-2 or TRBV6-3 and TRBJ2-3; TRBD2 agrees at 10 bases. CDR1 and CDR2 (germline): MNHEY, SVGEGT. Trimming cost V 0 bases and J 5 bases; bases outside gene matches: 8. The CDR3 loop spans 17 amino acids. The CDR3 region has the DNA TGTGCCAGCAGTTACTCGTTGCTAGCGGGGGATATAGATACGCAGTATTTT. This sequence encodes CASSYSLLAGDIDTQYF.